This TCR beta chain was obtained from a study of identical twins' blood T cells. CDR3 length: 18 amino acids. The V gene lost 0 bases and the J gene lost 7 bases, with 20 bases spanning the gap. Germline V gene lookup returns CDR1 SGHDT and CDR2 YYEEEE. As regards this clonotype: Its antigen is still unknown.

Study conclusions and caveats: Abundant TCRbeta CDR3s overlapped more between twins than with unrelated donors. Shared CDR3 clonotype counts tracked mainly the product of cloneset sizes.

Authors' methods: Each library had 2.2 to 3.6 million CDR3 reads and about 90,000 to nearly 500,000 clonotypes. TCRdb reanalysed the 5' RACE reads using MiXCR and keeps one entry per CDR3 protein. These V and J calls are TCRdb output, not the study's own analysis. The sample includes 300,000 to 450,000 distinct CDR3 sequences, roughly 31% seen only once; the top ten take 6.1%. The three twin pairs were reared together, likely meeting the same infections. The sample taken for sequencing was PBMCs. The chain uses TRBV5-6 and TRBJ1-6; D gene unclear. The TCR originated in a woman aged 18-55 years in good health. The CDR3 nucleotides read TGTGCCAGCAGCTTGGTTAGGACCGCAATCGCAGACAATTCACCCCTCCACTTT. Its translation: CASSLVRTAIADNSPLHF.